One and the same sample provided the 2 T cell receptor beta chains below, sequenced in a study of blood T cell repertoires in COVID-19. The method was immunoSEQ multiplex PCR; TCRdb's version includes in-frame clones alone and lacks a portion of them. This table holds 25,000 to 35,000 clones, 75% to 90% found once. The sample comprised peripheral blood. These receptors were collected from an elderly man with acute or convalescent COVID-19.

The V call is TRBV9, the J call TRBJ1-6; the D gene is possibly TRBD1 (5 bases). CDR3 length: 13 amino acids. The germline V gene encodes CDR1 SGDLS and CDR2 YYNGEE. Trimming removed 0 bases from V and 8 bases from J, with 6 bases in between. In DNA form, the CDR3 reads TGTGCCAGCAGCGTAGTAGGGGATTCACCCCTCCACTTT. Translating gives CASSVVGDSPLHF.

The chain is built from TRBV3-1 (or the pseudogene TRBV3-2) and TRBJ2-7; TRBD2 agrees at 7 bases. V dropped 4 bases and J dropped 2; count of bases not matched to a gene: 5. The CDR3 is 14 amino acids. CDR1 LGHDT and CDR2 YNNKEL come from the germline V gene (reference sequence). DNA of the CDR3: TGTGCCAGCAGCCCGGGGGGACCCCCCTACGAGCAGTACTTC. Protein product: CASSPGGPPYEQYF.